The next 13 T cell receptor beta chains were all read from a single sample in a study of siplizumab effects on memory and regulatory T cells. Assay used: immunoSEQ multiplex PCR; TCRdb lists only in-frame clones, some missing. The repertoire has roughly 100,000 clones, about 94% of them found once; the top ten carry 1% to 1.3%. Sequenced input: CD4+ T cells sorted from blood. Every receptor here comes from a human donor in good health.

V usage is TRBV6-1 and J usage is TRBJ1-5; D unresolved. V shed 7 bases and J shed 6 bases, with 10 bases lying between them. This CDR3 has 12 residues. Germline CDR1 is MNHNS and CDR2 is SASEGT. The CDR3 region is CASTAGFQPQHF. CDR3 coding DNA: TGTGCCAGCACCGCCGGGTTTCAGCCCCAGCATTTT.

The chain carries TRBV11-2 and TRBJ2-2; TRBD2 agrees at 8 bases. CDR3 size: 16 residues. Per the germline V gene, CDR1 is SGHAT and CDR2 is FQNNGV. The ends lost 1 base at V and 6 bases at J; junction bases unmatched: 7. The CDR3 DNA reads TGTGCCAGCAGCTTAGTGGTAGCGGGAATGTCCGGGGAGCTGTTTTTT. This sequence encodes CASSLVVAGMSGELFF.

The V call is TRBV5-1, the J call TRBJ2-7; D possibly corresponds to TRBD2 (7 bases). Trimming left V 1 base short and J 3 bases short, with 23 bases between. This CDR3 comprises 18 residues. CDR1 SGHRS and CDR2 YFSETQ come from the germline V gene. The CDR3 here is CASSLSVSKGGEGYEQYF. Here the CDR3 DNA reads TGCGCCAGCAGCTTGTCCGTGTCGAAGGGGGGGGAGGGCTACGAGCAGTACTTC.

This clone was counted only a few times. This chain connects TRBV6-5 to TRBJ2-7; 9 bases align to TRBD1. The CDR3 is made up of 14 amino acids. The trim removed 6 bases at V and 5 bases at J, leaving 8 bases unmatched. The germline CDR1 and CDR2 sequences are MNHEY and SVGAGI. This CDR3 reads CASRGTGRGDEQYF. The DNA for the CDR3 is TGTGCCAGCAGGGGGACAGGGCGTGGGGACGAGCAGTACTTC.

The V call is TRBV6-5, the J call TRBJ1-5; D not certain. CDR1 MNHEY and CDR2 SVGAGI come from the germline V gene. This CDR3 is 12 amino acids long. The V gene lost 6 bases and the J gene lost 7 bases, with 10 bases spanning the gap. This CDR3 reads CASSRRSQPQHF. CDR3 DNA: TGTGCCAGCAGCCGACGAAGCCAGCCCCAGCATTTT.

Here the CDR3 reads CASSPKVDGRGEQFF. In DNA form, the CDR3 reads TGCGCCAGCAGCCCCAAGGTAGACGGGAGAGGTGAGCAGTTCTTC. The J gene is TRBJ2-1, the V gene TRBV5-1; D perhaps matches TRBD2 (6 bases). Germline V lookup: CDR1 SGHRS, CDR2 YFSETQ. The ends were cut back, 4 bases at V and 9 bases at J, with 20 bases in the middle. CDR3 length: 15 amino acids.

A single count supports this clone. V and J are TRBV5-4 and TRBJ2-1; 12 bases line up with TRBD2. Germline assignment: CDR1 SGHNT and CDR2 YYREEE (reference sequence). The CDR3 consists of 16 residues. V was pared by 3 bases and J by 9 bases, with 10 bases of the junction left unmatched. CDR3 region: CASSSSSGRGFGEQFF. The DNA for the CDR3 is TGTGCCAGCAGCTCATCTAGCGGGAGGGGCTTCGGTGAGCAGTTCTTC. The full variable domain, in which reference TRBV5-4 and TRBJ2-1 provide the parts outside the CDR3, is ETGVTQSPTHLIKTRGQQVTLRCSSQSGHNTVSWYQQALGQGPQFIFQYYREEENGRGNFPPRFSGLQFPNYSSELNVNALELDDSALYLCASSSSSGRGFGEQFFGPGTRLTVL.

This chain joins TRBV6-5 and TRBJ2-7; no clear D gene. The germline gives CDR1 MNHEY, CDR2 SVGAGI. CDR3 length: 14 residues. Trimming shortened V by 2 bases and J by 1 base, and 9 bases separated the two germline ends. The CDR3: CASSYELASYEQYF. Written as DNA, the CDR3 is TGTGCCAGCAGTTACGAGTTAGCATCCTACGAGCAGTACTTC.

The chain is built from TRBV27 and TRBJ2-7; TRBD2 agrees at 7 bases. The CDR3 consists of 17 residues. With V trimmed by 2 bases and J by 1 base, 11 bases remained unmatched. Germline V gives CDR1 MNHEY, CDR2 SMNVEV (reference sequence). CDR3 in amino acids: CASSLSWGGVASYEQYF. The CDR3, as DNA: TGTGCCAGCAGTTTAAGCTGGGGGGGGGTGGCGTCCTACGAGCAGTACTTC.

The CDR3 region is CASSKVGGQGEKLFF. CDR3 in DNA: TGTGCCAGCAGCAAAGTAGGGGGACAGGGTGAAAAACTGTTTTTT. The rearrangement uses TRBV21-1 and TRBJ1-4; no check of the table's D call, TRBD1, against the DNA was made. TRBV21-1 is labeled a pseudogene. This CDR3 contains 15 residues.

CDR3 residues: CASRPVEGGVTEAFF. The CDR3 coding sequence is TGTGCCAGCCGCCCGGTGGAGGGAGGTGTTACTGAAGCTTTCTTT. The chain couples TRBV18 to TRBJ1-1; no clear D. Germline-derived CDR1 and CDR2 are KGHSH and LQKENI. The CDR3 spans 15 residues. V was clipped by 8 bases and J by 5 bases, with 21 bases between them. Supplemented by reference TRBV18 and TRBJ1-1, the full variable domain reads NAGVMQNPRHLVRRRGQEARLRCSPMKGHSHVYWYRQLPEEGLKFMVYLQKENIIDESGMPKERFSAEFPKEGPSILRIQQVVRGDSAAYFCASRPVEGGVTEAFFGQGTRLTVV.

This sequence joins TRBV30 and TRBJ1-6; D remains unclear. The germline V gene has CDR1 GTSNPN and CDR2 SVGIG (reference sequence). The CDR3 is 13 residues long. Trimming pared 8 bases from V and 9 bases from J, leaving 17 bases between. The chain's CDR3 is CAVNWGVLSPLHF. In DNA form, the CDR3 reads TGTGCCGTAAATTGGGGAGTCCTTTCACCCCTCCACTTT.

V is TRBV28 and J is TRBJ1-1, with 9 bases identical to TRBD1. The V and J ends lost 8 bases and 2 bases, in that order; junction bases with no gene match: 6. CDR3 length: 14 residues. In germline, CDR1 is MDHEN, CDR2 SYDVKM. In DNA form, the CDR3 reads TGTGCCAGCCTACCGGGACAGGGAAACACTGAAGCTTTCTTT. It yields the protein CASLPGQGNTEAFF.